Following are 28 T cell receptor beta chains from one sample sequenced in a study of tissue T cells after allogeneic stem cell transplantation. The time point is: mouse harvest day 7 after allogeneic transplant. The graft held 10^6 splenic CD5+ T cells and 10^7 T-cell-depleted bone marrow cells. Libraries were prepared by immunoSEQ multiplex PCR; TCRdb keeps only in-frame clonotypes and omits some of them. This table holds more than 2,000 clones, 50% to 60% found once. The sequenced sample consisted of spleen. The origin of the receptors is a female BALB/c mouse given C57BL/6 T cells with graft-versus-host disease after an allogeneic hematopoietic cell transplant.

Points on this clone: The listed genes are named as in mouse. Read coverage stops 1 residue before the CDR3 terminus; the germline J gene supplies the remainder. The V call is TRBV2, the J call TRBJ2-5; TRBD2 matches 8 bases. With 2 bases clipped from V and 2 bases from J, the junction kept 0 bases outside the gene matches. Germline-derived CDR1 and CDR2 are LGHNA and YSYQKL. The CDR3 consists of 14 residues. The CDR3 protein is CASSQLGGQDTQYF. Incomplete CDR3 DNA: TGTGCCAGCAGCCAACTGGGGGGCCAAGACACCCAGTAC.

Notes on this clone: Each gene name is a mouse one. Read sequence stops 1 residue before the CDR3 end, and the germline J gene provides the missing end. The rearrangement uses TRBV26 and TRBJ1-1; the D is unclear. V gave up 4 bases and J gave up 1 base, with 4 bases separating them. This CDR3 contains 12 residues. In germline, CDR1 is KGHPV, CDR2 FQNQEV (reference sequence). CDR3: CASSQGNTEVFF. The DNA read from the CDR3 is TGTGCCAGCAGTCAAGGAAACACAGAAGTCTTC.

Comments on this clone: The listed genes are named as in mouse. The read halts 1 residue ahead of the CDR3 end, with the missing end drawn from the germline J gene. The genes are TRBV13-1 and TRBJ2-5, with 10 positions matching TRBD1. Per the germline V gene, CDR1 is NSHNY and CDR2 is SYGAGN. Unmatched junction bases numbered 4, after V lost 3 bases and J lost 6 bases. The CDR3 sequence is 14 residues long. The sequenced part of the CDR3 DNA is TGTGCCAGCAGTGGACAGGGGGCGAGGGACACCCAGTAC. Its protein is CASSGQGARDTQY. The CDR3 in its entirety is CASSGQGARDTQYF.

In its sample, this clone was seen once. These gene names are mouse names. The DNA ends 1 residue before the CDR3 does, and the rest of the CDR3 is filled in from the germline J gene. The chain employs TRBV12-1 and TRBJ1-2, with 12 bases lining up with TRBD1. The trim removed 6 bases at V and 5 bases at J, leaving 12 bases unmatched. Germline lookup yields CDR1 SGHSN and CDR2 HYEKVE. The CDR3 has 16 amino acids. The CDR3 loop is CASGDRGQGARSDYTF. The sequenced part of the CDR3 DNA is TGTGCCAGCGGTGATAGGGGACAGGGGGCGAGGTCCGACTACACC. The full variable domain, with the rest looked up from reference TRBV12-1 and TRBJ1-2, is DSGVVQSPRHIIKEKGGRSVLTCIPISGHSNVVWYQQTLGKELKFLIQHYEKVERDKGFLPSRFSVQQFDDYHSEMNMSALELEDSAMYFCASGDRGQGARSDYTFGSGTRLLVI.

Only one count was recorded for this clone. Mouse names are used for the genes. The CDR3 extends 1 residue past the end of the read, so its final part is completed from the germline J gene. The chain has TRBV1 and TRBJ2-5; D uncertain. This CDR3 is 14 amino acids long. The V and J ends lost 4 bases and 0 bases respectively, with 8 bases between them. Germline V gives CDR1 NSQYPW, CDR2 LRSPGD (reference sequence). The CDR3 loop is CTCSGTLNQDTQYF. Incomplete CDR3 DNA: TGCACCTGCAGTGGGACCCTTAACCAAGACACCCAGTAC. Together with reference TRBV1 and TRBJ2-5, the CDR3 gives the full variable domain: VTLLEQNPRWRLVPRGQAVNLRCILKNSQYPWMSWYQQDLQKQLQWLFTLRSPGDKEVKSLPGADYLATRVTDTELRLQVANMSQGRTLYCTCSGTLNQDTQYFGPGTRLLVL.

With regard to this clone: Mouse gene names apply. Read data end 1 residue before the CDR3 end; the end is taken from the germline J gene. The chain joins TRBV12-2 to TRBJ1-2; perhaps TRBD1 as D (6 bases). This CDR3 is built from 13 residues. V shed 0 bases and J shed 2 bases, with 6 bases lying between them. Germline V gene lookup returns CDR1 SGHLS and CDR2 HYDKME. The CDR3 DNA, read in part, is TGTGCCAGCTCTCTCGGGGGCAACTCCGACTACACC. It specifies CASSLGGNSDYT. The entire CDR3 protein reads CASSLGGNSDYTF.

Turning to this clone: Mouse names are used for the genes. The read comes to an end 1 residue before the CDR3 does, leaving the germline J gene to fill in the end. The chain links TRBV23 to TRBJ2-1; TRBD1, as called in the table, went unchecked against the DNA. Germline CDR1 KGHTA, CDR2 FQNQQP. CDR3 length: 15 amino acids. The sequenced CDR3 bases are TGCTCCAGCAGTCAATCGGGGACAGACTATGCTGAGCAGTTC. As protein: CSSSQSGTDYAEQF. The whole CDR3 sequence reads CSSSQSGTDYAEQFF.

As regards this clone: These gene names are mouse names. Coverage ceases 1 residue before the CDR3 finishes, and the germline J gene fills in the end. The chain is built from TRBV12-2 and TRBJ1-4, with a weak D call TRBD1 (5 bases). Trimming removed 2 bases at V and 0 bases at J, with 9 bases between. Germline V lookup: CDR1 SGHLS, CDR2 HYDKME. This CDR3 comprises 15 residues. The sequenced CDR3 bases are TGTGCCAGCTCTCCGCGACAGATTTCCAACGAAAGATTATTT. Amino acids: CASSPRQISNERLF. The complete CDR3 reads CASSPRQISNERLFF.

This clone is hyperexpanded within its sample. Genes here carry mouse names. From the germline J gene comes the end of the CDR3, since the read stops 1 residue before it. This rearrangement joins TRBV13-1 to TRBJ1-4, with 8 nucleotides matching TRBD1. The ends lost 2 bases at V and 5 bases at J; junction bases unmatched: 2. From germline, CDR1 is NSHNY and CDR2 SYGAGN. The CDR3 length is 14 residues. The part of the CDR3 DNA that was read is TGTGCCAGCAGTGACAGGGGGCGAAACGAAAGATTATTT. It yields the protein CASSDRGRNERLF. The whole CDR3 protein is CASSDRGRNERLFF.

This clone is large in the sample. These gene names are mouse names. The sequence runs out 1 residue before the end of the CDR3; the remainder is reconstructed from the germline J gene. This chain joins TRBV19 and TRBJ1-5, with D maybe TRBD1 (5 bases). The CDR3 length is 15 residues. V was shortened by 2 bases and J by 0 bases, with 9 bases between the two germline ends. The V gene's germline CDR1 is FNHDT and CDR2 SITEND (reference sequence). The sequenced part of the CDR3 DNA is TGTGCCAGCAGTATCCGGACAAATAACAACCAGGCTCCGCTT. Translated, it gives CASSIRTNNNQAPL. The complete CDR3 protein is CASSIRTNNNQAPLF.

Regarding this clone: Germline and genes: mouse. The read comes to an end 1 residue before the CDR3 does, leaving the germline J gene to fill in the end. This chain connects TRBV3 to TRBJ1-4, with TRBD1 matching 8 bases. The CDR3 is 15 residues long. J gave up 3 bases and V 5 bases, and 5 bases lay outside the gene matches. From germline, CDR1 is SNHLY and CDR2 FYNGKV (reference sequence). CDR3 loop: CASSPGQGTNERLFF. The covered CDR3 bases are TGTGCCAGCAGCCCCGGACAGGGTACCAACGAAAGATTATTT.

Turning to this clone: The gene names given are mouse names. The CDR3 protein is CAWSLGHSSAETLYF. The covered CDR3 bases are TGTGCCTGGAGTCTGGGACACTCTAGTGCAGAAACGCTGTAT. This rearrangement joins TRBV31 to TRBJ2-3, with D possibly being TRBD1 (6 bases). The read falls 1 residue short of the CDR3 end, and the missing part is taken from the germline J gene. The ends were cut back, 0 bases at V and 0 bases at J, with 10 bases in the middle. This CDR3 has 15 amino acids. Germline V gene lookup returns CDR1 GKSSPN and CDR2 SITVG.

About this clone: The listed genes are named as in mouse. The sequenced fragment ends 1 residue before the CDR3 boundary, so the rest is inferred from the germline J gene. The rearrangement links TRBV29 to TRBJ2-3, with TRBD1 matching 9 bases. CDR1 and CDR2 from the germline V gene are MSHET and SYDVDS. The junction had 4 bases not matched to a gene; V was cut back by 4 bases and J by 5 bases. CDR3 size: 14 residues. The CDR3 sequence: CASSSGTGIETLYF. CDR3 DNA (partial): TGTGCTAGCAGTTCCGGGACAGGGATAGAAACGCTGTAT.

Regarding this clone: The genes and germline here are from mouse. The CDR3 end lies 1 residue beyond the end of the read and is filled in from the germline J gene. The J gene is TRBJ2-1, the V gene TRBV16; 9 bases match TRBD2. Germline lookup yields CDR1 SGHSA and CDR2 FRNQAP. V lost 2 bases to trimming and J lost 3 bases; unmatched junction nucleotides: 2. The CDR3 spans 15 residues. The CDR3 loop reads CASSLKDWGYAEQFF. Incomplete CDR3 DNA: TGTGCAAGCAGCTTAAAGGACTGGGGCTATGCTGAGCAGTTC. The full variable domain, in which reference TRBV16 and TRBJ2-1 provide the parts outside the CDR3, is NAGVIQTPRHKVTGKGQEATLWCEPISGHSAVFWYRQTIVQGLEFLTYFRNQAPIDDSGMPKERFSAQMPNQSHSTLKIQSTQPQDSAVYLCASSLKDWGYAEQFFGPGTRLTVL.

Note on this clone: Germline and genes here are mouse. The CDR3 end is not reached by the read, which stops 1 residue before it; the germline J gene fills it in. J is TRBJ2-3 and V is TRBV19; D not certain. Germline V gives CDR1 FNHDT, CDR2 SITEND (reference sequence). Between the trimmed V and J ends, which lost 0 bases and 0 bases, there was a span of 5 bases. The CDR3 loop spans 14 amino acids. Here the CDR3 reads CASSIVSSAETLYF. The sequenced CDR3 bases are TGTGCCAGCAGTATAGTCAGTAGTGCAGAAACGCTGTAT.

For this clone: Gene names are the mouse ones. The observed sequence ends 1 residue before the CDR3 terminus, with the missing tail filled in from the germline J gene. V gene TRBV4 combines with J gene TRBJ1-5; D gene uncertain. V was clipped by 3 bases and J by 2 bases, with 5 bases between them. Per germline, CDR1 LGHDT and CDR2 YNNKQL (reference sequence). CDR3 length: 13 amino acids. The sequenced CDR3 bases are TGTGCCAGCAGCTATCGGTACAACCAGGCTCCGCTT. Residues: CASSYRYNQAPL. The CDR3, in full, reads CASSYRYNQAPLF.

On this clone itself: A far more abundant clone sits one base away, making this likely a read error. The gene names here belong to mouse. The CDR3 extends 1 residue past the end of the read, so its final part is completed from the germline J gene. This chain links TRBV13-2 with TRBJ1-2, with no clear D. V was cut by 3 bases and J by 6 bases, with 9 bases left in between. The CDR3 is 12 residues long. Germline loops: CDR1 NNHNN, CDR2 SYGAGS (reference sequence). CDR3 loop: CASGGHNPDYTF. CDR3 bases read: TGTGCCAGCGGTGGACATAACCCCGACTACACC.

A single count supports this clone. The gene symbols are mouse symbols. The read finishes 1 residue shy of the CDR3 end, and the germline J gene is used to complete it. This sequence joins TRBV13-2 and TRBJ2-1; the match to TRBD2 covers 8 bases. Germline CDR1 reads NNHNN; CDR2 reads SYGAGS (reference sequence). This CDR3 spans 15 amino acids. With V trimmed by 1 base and J by 5 bases, 5 bases remained unmatched. The CDR3 DNA, read in part, is TGTGCCAGCGGTGATTCGGGGGGGCGCGATGCTGAGCAGTTC. Protein product: CASGDSGGRDAEQF. The CDR3 in full is CASGDSGGRDAEQFF.

As concerns this clone: Here the gene names and germline are mouse. The CDR3 end falls 1 residue outside the read, so it is completed with the germline J gene. The rearrangement links TRBV26 to TRBJ1-6; D not resolved. Being an ORF, TRBJ1-6 has a function that is uncertain. CDR1 and CDR2 from the germline V gene are KGHPV and FQNQEV (reference sequence). Trimming pared 6 bases from V and 3 bases from J, leaving 9 bases between. The CDR3 covers 14 residues. The sequenced CDR3 bases are TGTGCCAGCAGGCCCGCCAGCTATAATTCGCCCCTCTAC. Its translation: CASRPASYNSPLY. The whole CDR3 sequence is CASRPASYNSPLYF.

A remark on this clone: A junction boundary mismatches the germline segment, possibly from a read error. Each gene name is a mouse one. The CDR3 goes on 1 residue after the read ends, and that part is filled in from the germline J gene. This chain joins TRBV26 and TRBJ2-4; possibly TRBD1 for D (5 bases). Germline V gene lookup returns CDR1 KGHPV and CDR2 FQNQEV (reference sequence). The CDR3 spans 14 residues. CDR3 sequence: CATSLAGPQNTLYF. The CDR3 DNA, read in part, is TGTGCCACCAGTCTGGCAGGGCCTCAAAACACCTTGTAC. The full variable domain, its missing parts supplied by reference TRBV26 and TRBJ2-4, is NSKVIQTPRYLVKGQGQKAKMRCIPEKGHPVVFWYQQNKNNEFKFLINFQNQEVLQQIDMTEKRFSAECPSNSPCSLEIQSSEAGDSALYLCATSLAGPQNTLYFGAGTRLSVL.

In regard to this clone: Gene names refer to mouse genes. Read data end 1 residue before the CDR3 end; the end is taken from the germline J gene. The chain carries TRBV4 and TRBJ1-2, with 7 bases lining up with TRBD1. The CDR3 runs 13 residues. J was trimmed by 3 bases and V by 3 bases; bases with no gene match: 1. Germline V lookup: CDR1 LGHDT, CDR2 YNNKQL (reference sequence). The CDR3 is CASSYGTDSDYTF. CDR3 DNA, as far as it was read: TGTGCCAGCAGCTATGGGACAGACTCCGACTACACC.

This clone is a singleton in its sample. Mouse gene names apply. From the germline J gene comes the end of the CDR3, since the read stops 1 residue before it. This chain uses TRBV3 with TRBJ2-1; tentative D call: TRBD2 (6 bases). Germline CDR1 is SNHLY and CDR2 is FYNGKV (reference sequence). V lost 5 bases and J lost 3, with 11 bases in between. CDR3 length equals 14 residues. The DNA read from the CDR3 is TGTGCCAGCAGCCCCTGGGGCCTCTATGCTGAGCAGTTC. It specifies CASSPWGLYAEQF. The whole CDR3 is CASSPWGLYAEQFF.

Note on this clone: Germline and genes here are mouse. CDR3 region: CTCKTGVYAEQFF. The CDR3 DNA, read in part, is TGCACCTGCAAAACTGGGGTCTATGCTGAGCAGTTC. The genes are TRBV1 and TRBJ2-1, with 7 bases identical to TRBD2. The CDR3 end lies 1 residue beyond the end of the read and is filled in from the germline J gene. Trimming at V came to 7 bases and at J to 3 bases, leaving 3 bases not matched to a gene. Per the germline V gene, CDR1 is NSQYPW and CDR2 is LRSPGD (reference sequence). The CDR3 loop spans 13 amino acids.

A word on this clone: Gene names and germline match the mouse. Read coverage stops 1 residue before the CDR3 terminus; the germline J gene supplies the remainder. V is TRBV31 and J is TRBJ2-5, with a tentative D call TRBD2 (7 bases). This CDR3 comprises 13 residues. V dropped 0 bases and J dropped 5 bases, with 9 bases sitting between them. The germline V gene encodes CDR1 GKSSPN and CDR2 SITVG. The CDR3 loop reads CAWSLGGGDTQYF. The CDR3 bases that were read are TGTGCCTGGAGTCTAGGGGGGGGAGACACCCAGTAC.

This clone was detected a few times. Gene names and germline refer to mouse. Sequencing ends 1 residue short of the CDR3 end; the germline J gene provides the rest. This sequence joins TRBV3 and TRBJ2-3; perhaps TRBD2 as D (5 bases). The CDR3 sequence is 14 residues long. Trimming cost V 2 bases and J 0 bases, with 6 bases left between them. The V gene's germline CDR1 is SNHLY and CDR2 FYNGKV (reference sequence). CDR3 sequence: CASSLLGSAETLYF. The CDR3 DNA, read in part, is TGTGCCAGCAGCTTACTGGGTAGTGCAGAAACGCTGTAT.

This clone was observed a handful of times. The gene names given are mouse names. The read stops 1 residue short of the end of the CDR3; the missing end is completed from the germline J gene. The V and J genes are TRBV2 and TRBJ2-7, with 9 nucleotides matching TRBD1. The CDR3 is made up of 14 amino acids. The germline V gene encodes CDR1 LGHNA and CDR2 YSYQKL. The junction had 5 bases not matched to a gene; V was cut back by 4 bases and J by 4 bases. The sequenced part of the CDR3 DNA is TGTGCCAGCAGCCGACCGGGACAGGGATATGAACAGTAC. As protein: CASSRPGQGYEQY. The whole CDR3 is CASSRPGQGYEQYF.

This clone qualifies as large (0.1 to 1%). Gene names refer to mouse genes. The read ends 1 residue before the CDR3 terminus; that terminus is restored from the germline J gene. V and J are TRBV3 and TRBJ2-1; 12 bases map to TRBD1. This CDR3 spans 17 amino acids. With V trimmed by 2 bases and J by 3 bases, 5 bases remained unmatched. CDR1 is SNHLY, CDR2 FYNGKV, per germline (reference sequence). The sequenced part of the CDR3 DNA is TGTGCCAGCAGCTTATCGGGACAGGGGGCGGGCTATGCTGAGCAGTTC. Translating it yields CASSLSGQGAGYAEQF. The full-length CDR3 reads as CASSLSGQGAGYAEQFF.

This clone was seen only a few times. Germline and genes here are mouse. Read sequence stops 1 residue before the CDR3 end, and the germline J gene provides the missing end. This chain uses TRBV13-2 with TRBJ2-4; 8 bases align to TRBD2. The CDR3 loop spans 14 amino acids. The germline V gene has CDR1 NNHNN and CDR2 SYGAGS (reference sequence). V shed 2 bases and J 6 bases; nucleotides not matched to a gene: 5. The CDR3 bases that were read are TGTGCCAGCGGTGACTGGGGGGCGGAGAACACCTTGTAC. Translated, it gives CASGDWGAENTLY. The entire CDR3 reads CASGDWGAENTLYF.